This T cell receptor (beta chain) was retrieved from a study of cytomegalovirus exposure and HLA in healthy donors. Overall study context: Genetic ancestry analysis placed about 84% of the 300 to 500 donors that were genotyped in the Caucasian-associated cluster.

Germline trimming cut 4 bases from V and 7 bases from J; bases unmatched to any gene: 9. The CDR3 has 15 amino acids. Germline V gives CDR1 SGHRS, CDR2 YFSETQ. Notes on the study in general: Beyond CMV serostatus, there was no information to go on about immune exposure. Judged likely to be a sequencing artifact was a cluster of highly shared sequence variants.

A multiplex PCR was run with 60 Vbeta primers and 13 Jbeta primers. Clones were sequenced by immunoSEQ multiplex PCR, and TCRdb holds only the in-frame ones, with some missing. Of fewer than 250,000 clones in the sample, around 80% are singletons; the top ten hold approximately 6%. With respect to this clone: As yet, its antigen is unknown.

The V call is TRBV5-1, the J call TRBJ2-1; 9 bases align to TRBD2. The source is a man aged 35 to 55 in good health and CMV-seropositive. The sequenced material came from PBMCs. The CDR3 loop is CASSPGGREGNEQFF. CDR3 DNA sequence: TGCGCCAGCAGCCCGGGGGGGCGGGAGGGAAATGAGCAGTTCTTC.